This T cell receptor (beta chain) stems from a study of identical twins. With no exceptions, donors were healthy Caucasians. Deletions cut 0 bases from V and 9 bases from J, with 15 bases between. Germline CDR1 and CDR2: DFQATT and SNEGSKA (reference sequence). The CDR3 runs to 14 residues. TCRdb itself ran the 5' RACE reads through MiXCR, one entry per CDR3 protein. In the table there are approximately 260,000 distinct CDR3 sequences, over 11% of which are singletons. Whole-study results and caveats: Fewer insertions characterized abundant cord blood beta clonotypes, whereas memory repertoires showed none.

Details on this clonotype: As yet, its antigen is unknown.

The specimen was memory (CD45RO+) T cells sorted from blood. V usage is TRBV20-1 and J usage is TRBJ2-4, with D possibly matching TRBD2 (5 bases). This clonotype was sampled from a woman aged 18-29 years in good health. Here the CDR3 DNA reads TGCAGTGCTAGAGACCGGCTAGCTTACGGCATTCAGTACTTC. Amino acids: CSARDRLAYGIQYF.